Sequencing of this T cell receptor beta chain was carried out in a study of blood T cell repertoires in COVID-19. For the study at large: Material from acute and convalescent COVID-19 was sourced from the United States, Italy and Spain. PBMCs, B-cell-depleted T cells, or T cells were the source of the cDNA or gDNA that made up the material.

This clone came up a few times. Trimming shortened V by 4 bases and J by 0 bases, and 12 bases separated the two germline ends. CDR1 is MNHEY and CDR2 is SMNVEV in the germline V gene (reference sequence). This CDR3 region has 15 residues. Per the authors' pipeline: Nucleated cell number was recorded as an estimate derived from reference gene primer amplification. TCRdb keeps only in-frame clones here, not all; method: immunoSEQ multiplex PCR. V and J calls and clone size are as listed in that table; D and trimming were resolved from the DNA. In the table there are approximately 160,000 clones, around 80% of which are singletons.

This receptor was obtained from a woman of 80 years or more with acute or convalescent COVID-19. The rearrangement uses TRBV27 and TRBJ1-1; D is perhaps TRBD1 (6 bases). The specimen was peripheral blood. The CDR3 bases are TGTGCCAGCAGTTGGCGGGGGCCATTGAACACTGAAGCTTTCTTT. Protein sequence: CASSWRGPLNTEAFF.